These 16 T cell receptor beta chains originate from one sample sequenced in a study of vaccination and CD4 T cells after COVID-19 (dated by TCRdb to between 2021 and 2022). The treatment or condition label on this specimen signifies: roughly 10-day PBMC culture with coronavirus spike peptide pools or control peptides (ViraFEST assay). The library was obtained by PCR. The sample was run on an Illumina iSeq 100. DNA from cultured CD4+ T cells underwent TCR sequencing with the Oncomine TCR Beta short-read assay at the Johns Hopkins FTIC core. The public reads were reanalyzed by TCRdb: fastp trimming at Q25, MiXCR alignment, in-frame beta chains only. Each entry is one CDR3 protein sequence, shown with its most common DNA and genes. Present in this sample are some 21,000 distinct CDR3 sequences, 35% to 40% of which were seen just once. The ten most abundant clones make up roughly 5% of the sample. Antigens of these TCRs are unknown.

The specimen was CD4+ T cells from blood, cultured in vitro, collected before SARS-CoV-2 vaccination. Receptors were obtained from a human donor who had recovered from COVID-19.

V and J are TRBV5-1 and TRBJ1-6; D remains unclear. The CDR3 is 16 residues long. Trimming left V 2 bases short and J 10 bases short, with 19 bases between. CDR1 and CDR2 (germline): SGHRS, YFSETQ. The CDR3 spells CASSFTVPGFESPLHF. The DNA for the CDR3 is TGCGCCAGCAGCTTTACGGTCCCGGGATTCGAGTCACCCCTCCACTTT.

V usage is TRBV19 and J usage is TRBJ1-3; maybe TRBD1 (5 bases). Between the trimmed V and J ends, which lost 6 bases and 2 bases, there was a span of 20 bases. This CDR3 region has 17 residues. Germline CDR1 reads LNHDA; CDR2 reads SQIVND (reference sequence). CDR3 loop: CASRRDPSPGTGNTIYF. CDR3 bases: TGTGCCAGTAGACGCGACCCCTCCCCAGGGACTGGAAACACCATATATTTT.

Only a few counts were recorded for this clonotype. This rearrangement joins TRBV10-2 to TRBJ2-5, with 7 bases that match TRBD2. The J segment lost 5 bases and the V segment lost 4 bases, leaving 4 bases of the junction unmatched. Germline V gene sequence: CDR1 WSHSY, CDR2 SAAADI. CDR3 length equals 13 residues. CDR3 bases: TGCGCCAGCAGTGGAGGGGAGGGGGAGACCCAGTACTTC. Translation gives CASSGGEGETQYF.

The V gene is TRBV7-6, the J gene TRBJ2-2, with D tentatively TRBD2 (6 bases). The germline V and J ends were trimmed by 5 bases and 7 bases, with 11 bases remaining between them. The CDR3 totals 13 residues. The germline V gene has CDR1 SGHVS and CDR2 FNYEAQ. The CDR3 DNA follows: TGTGCCAGCAGCCTGACTAGTATCGGGGAGCTGTTTTTT. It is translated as CASSLTSIGELFF.

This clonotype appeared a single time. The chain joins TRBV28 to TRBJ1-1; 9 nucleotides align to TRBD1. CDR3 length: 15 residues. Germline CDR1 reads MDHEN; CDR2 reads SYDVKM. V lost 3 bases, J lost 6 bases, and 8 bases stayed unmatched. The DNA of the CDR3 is TGTGCCAGCAGTTTGATGGACAGGGGAAGGTCTGAAGCTTTCTTT. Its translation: CASSLMDRGRSEAFF.

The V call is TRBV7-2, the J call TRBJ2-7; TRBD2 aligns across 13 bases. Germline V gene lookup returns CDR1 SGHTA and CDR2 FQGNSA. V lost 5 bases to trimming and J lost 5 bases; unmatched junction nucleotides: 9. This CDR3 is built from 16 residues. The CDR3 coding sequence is TGTGCCAGCAGCCGCACTAGCGGGGGGGCCTTCAACGAGCAGTACTTC. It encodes CASSRTSGGAFNEQYF. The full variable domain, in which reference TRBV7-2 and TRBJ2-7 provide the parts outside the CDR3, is GAGVSQSPSNKVTEKGKDVELRCDPISGHTALYWYRQSLGQGLEFLIYFQGNSAPDKSGLPSDRFSAERTGGSVSTLTIQRTQQEDSAVYLCASSRTSGGAFNEQYFGPGTRLTVT.

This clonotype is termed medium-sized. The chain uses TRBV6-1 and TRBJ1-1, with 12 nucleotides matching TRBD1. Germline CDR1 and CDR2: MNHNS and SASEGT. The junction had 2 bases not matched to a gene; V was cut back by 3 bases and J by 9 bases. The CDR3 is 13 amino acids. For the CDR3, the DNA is TGTGCCAGCAGTGACAGGGACAGGGGGCAAGCTTTCTTT. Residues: CASSDRDRGQAFF.

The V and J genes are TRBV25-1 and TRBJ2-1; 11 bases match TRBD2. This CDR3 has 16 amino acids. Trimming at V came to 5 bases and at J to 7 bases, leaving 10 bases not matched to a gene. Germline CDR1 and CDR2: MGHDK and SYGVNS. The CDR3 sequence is CASSNYGLAGRNEQFF. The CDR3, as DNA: TGTGCCAGCAGTAACTACGGACTAGCGGGCCGGAATGAGCAGTTCTTC.

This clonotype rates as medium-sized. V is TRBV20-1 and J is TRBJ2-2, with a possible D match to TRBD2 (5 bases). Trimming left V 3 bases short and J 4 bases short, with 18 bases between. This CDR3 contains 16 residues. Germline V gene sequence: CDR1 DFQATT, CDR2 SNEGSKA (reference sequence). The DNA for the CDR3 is TGCAGTGCTAGTCCCCCCCTCGGGAAAGGCACCGGGGAGCTGTTTTTT. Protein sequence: CSASPPLGKGTGELFF.

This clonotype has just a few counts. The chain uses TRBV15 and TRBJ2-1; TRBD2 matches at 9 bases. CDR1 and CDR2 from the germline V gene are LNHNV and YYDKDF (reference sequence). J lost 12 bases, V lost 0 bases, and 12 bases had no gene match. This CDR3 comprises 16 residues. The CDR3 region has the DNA TGTGCCACCAGCAGAGATGGGCGGGGGGGCCCTCGATCGCAGTTCTTC. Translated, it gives CATSRDGRGGPRSQFF.

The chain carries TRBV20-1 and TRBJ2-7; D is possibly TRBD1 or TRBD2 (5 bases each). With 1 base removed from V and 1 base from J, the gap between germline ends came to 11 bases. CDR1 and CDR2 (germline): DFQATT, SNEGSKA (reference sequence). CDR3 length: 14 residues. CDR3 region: CSARGGTDSYEQYF. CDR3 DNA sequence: TGCAGTGCTAGAGGAGGGACGGATTCCTACGAGCAGTACTTC.

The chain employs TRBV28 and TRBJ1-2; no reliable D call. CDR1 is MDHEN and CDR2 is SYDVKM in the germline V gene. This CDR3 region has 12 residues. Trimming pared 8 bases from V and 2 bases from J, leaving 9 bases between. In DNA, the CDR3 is TGTGCCAGCTACGGATTCAACTATGGCTACACCTTC. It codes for CASYGFNYGYTF.

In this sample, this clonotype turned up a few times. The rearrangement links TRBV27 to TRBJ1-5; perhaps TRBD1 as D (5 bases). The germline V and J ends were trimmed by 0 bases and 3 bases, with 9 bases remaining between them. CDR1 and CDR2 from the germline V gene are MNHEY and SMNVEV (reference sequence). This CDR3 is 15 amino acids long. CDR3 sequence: CASSLSLTVNQPQHF. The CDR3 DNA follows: TGTGCCAGCAGTTTATCGTTGACAGTCAATCAGCCCCAGCATTTT.

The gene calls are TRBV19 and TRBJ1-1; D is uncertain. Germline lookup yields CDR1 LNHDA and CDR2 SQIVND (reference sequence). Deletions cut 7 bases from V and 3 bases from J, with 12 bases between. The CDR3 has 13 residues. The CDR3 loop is CASNRLWDTEAFF. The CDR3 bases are TGTGCCAGTAATCGGCTATGGGACACTGAAGCTTTCTTT.

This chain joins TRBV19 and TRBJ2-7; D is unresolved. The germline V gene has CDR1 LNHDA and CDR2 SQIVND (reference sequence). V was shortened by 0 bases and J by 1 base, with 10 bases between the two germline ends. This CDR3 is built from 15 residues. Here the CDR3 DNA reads TGTGCCAGTAGTATAGATCTCTCGACATCCTACGAGCAGTACTTC. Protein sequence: CASSIDLSTSYEQYF.

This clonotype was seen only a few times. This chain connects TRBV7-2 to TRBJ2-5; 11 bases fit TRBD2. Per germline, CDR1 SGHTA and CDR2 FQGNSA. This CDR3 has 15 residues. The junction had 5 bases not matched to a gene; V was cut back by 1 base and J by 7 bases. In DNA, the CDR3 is TGTGCCAGCAGCTTAGTAGCGGGGGGGTCCCGGACCCAGTACTTC. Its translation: CASSLVAGGSRTQYF.